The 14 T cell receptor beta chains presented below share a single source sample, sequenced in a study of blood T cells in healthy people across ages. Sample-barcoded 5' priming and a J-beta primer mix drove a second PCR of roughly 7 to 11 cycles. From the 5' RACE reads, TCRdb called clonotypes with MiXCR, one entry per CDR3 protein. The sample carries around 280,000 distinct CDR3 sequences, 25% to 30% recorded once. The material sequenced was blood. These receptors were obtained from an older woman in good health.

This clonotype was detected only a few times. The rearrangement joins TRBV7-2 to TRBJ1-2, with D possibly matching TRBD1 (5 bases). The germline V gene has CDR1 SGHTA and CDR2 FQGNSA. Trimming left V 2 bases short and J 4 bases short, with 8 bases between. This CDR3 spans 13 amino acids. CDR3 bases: TGTGCCAGCAGCTTAAAGGGGTTCTATGGCTACACCTTC. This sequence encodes CASSLKGFYGYTF.

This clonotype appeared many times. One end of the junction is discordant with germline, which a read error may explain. The CDR3 here is CASSPSSGTRNTGELFF. In DNA, the CDR3 is TGTGCTAGCAGCCCAAGCTCCGGGACTAGGAACACCGGGGAGCTGTTTTTT. The chain employs TRBV7-7 and TRBJ2-2, with 8 bases that match TRBD2. This CDR3 contains 17 residues. Germline CDR1 reads SSHAT; CDR2 reads FNYEAQ (reference sequence). Based on the CDR3 plus reference TRBV7-7 and TRBJ2-2, the full variable domain is GAGVSQSPRYKVTKRGQDVTLRCDPISSHATLYWYQQALGQGPEFLTYFNYEAQPDKSGLPSDRFSAERPEGSISTLTIQRTEQRDSAMYRCASSPSSGTRNTGELFFGEGSRLTVL.

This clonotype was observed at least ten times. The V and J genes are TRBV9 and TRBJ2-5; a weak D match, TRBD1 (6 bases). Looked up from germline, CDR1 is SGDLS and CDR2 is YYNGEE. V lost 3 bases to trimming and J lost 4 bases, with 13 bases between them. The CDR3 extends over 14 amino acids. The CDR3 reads CASSGTGSSETQYF. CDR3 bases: TGTGCCAGCAGCGGTACAGGGAGTTCAGAGACCCAGTACTTC.

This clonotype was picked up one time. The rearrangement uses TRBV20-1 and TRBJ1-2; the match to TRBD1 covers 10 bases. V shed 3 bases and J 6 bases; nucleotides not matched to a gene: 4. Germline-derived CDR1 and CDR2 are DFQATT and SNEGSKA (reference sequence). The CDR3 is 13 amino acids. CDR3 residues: CSASSGQGDGYTF. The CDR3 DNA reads TGCAGTGCTAGTTCAGGACAGGGGGATGGCTACACCTTC.

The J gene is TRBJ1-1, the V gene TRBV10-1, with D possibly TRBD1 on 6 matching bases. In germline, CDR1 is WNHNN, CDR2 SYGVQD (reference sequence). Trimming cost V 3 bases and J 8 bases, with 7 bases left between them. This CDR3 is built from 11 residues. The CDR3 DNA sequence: TGCGCCAGCAGTGAACAGGGAGAAGCTTTCTTT. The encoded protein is CASSEQGEAFF.

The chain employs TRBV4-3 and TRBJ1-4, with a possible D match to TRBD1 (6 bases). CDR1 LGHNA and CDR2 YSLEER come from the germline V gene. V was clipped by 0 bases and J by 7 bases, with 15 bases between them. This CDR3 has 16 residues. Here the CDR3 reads CASSQEPRGRGEKLFF. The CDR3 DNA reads TGCGCCAGCAGCCAAGAACCCAGGGGCCGTGGTGAAAAACTGTTTTTT.

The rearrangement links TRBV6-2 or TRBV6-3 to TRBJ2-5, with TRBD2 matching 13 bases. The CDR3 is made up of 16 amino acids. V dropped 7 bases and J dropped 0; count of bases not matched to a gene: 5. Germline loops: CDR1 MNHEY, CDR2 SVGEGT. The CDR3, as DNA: TGTGCCAGCACCAAAGGGACTAGCGGGGACCAAGAGACCCAGTACTTC. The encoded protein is CASTKGTSGDQETQYF.

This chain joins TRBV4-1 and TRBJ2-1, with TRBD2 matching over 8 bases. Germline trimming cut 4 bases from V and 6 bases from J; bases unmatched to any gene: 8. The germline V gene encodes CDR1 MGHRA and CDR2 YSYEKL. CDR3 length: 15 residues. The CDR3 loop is CASSPSGSGFNEQFF. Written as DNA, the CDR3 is TGCGCCAGCAGCCCCAGCGGGAGCGGCTTCAATGAGCAGTTCTTC.

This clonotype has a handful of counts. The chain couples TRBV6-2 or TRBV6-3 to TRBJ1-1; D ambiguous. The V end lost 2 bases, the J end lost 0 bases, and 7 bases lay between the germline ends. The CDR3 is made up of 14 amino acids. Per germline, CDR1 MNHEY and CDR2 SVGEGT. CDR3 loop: CASSYRVMNTEAFF. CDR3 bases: TGTGCCAGCAGTTACAGGGTTATGAACACTGAAGCTTTCTTT.

The CDR3 coding sequence is TGTGCCAGCAGCAAGACTAGCGGGAGGGTCCTAGGCGGTGAGCAGTTCTTC. Translating gives CASSKTSGRVLGGEQFF. V is TRBV7-3 and J is TRBJ2-5; 14 bases match TRBD2. TRBJ2-1 matches the DNA end more closely, so the J call is doubtful. The V gene's germline CDR1 is SGHTA and CDR2 FQGTGA. This CDR3 has 17 amino acids.

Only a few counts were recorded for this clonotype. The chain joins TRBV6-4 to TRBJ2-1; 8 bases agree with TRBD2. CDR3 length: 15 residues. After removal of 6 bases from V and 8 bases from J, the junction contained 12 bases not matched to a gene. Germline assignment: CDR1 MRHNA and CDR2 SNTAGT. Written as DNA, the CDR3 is TGTGCCAGCAGCCGGGAAGCGGGAGATAGGTATGAGCAGTTCTTC. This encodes CASSREAGDRYEQFF.

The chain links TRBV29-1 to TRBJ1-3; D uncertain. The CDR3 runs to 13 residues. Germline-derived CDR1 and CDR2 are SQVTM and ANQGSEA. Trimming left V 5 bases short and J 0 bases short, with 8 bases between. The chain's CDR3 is CSVLPGSGNTIYF. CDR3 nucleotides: TGCAGCGTTCTTCCAGGCTCTGGAAACACCATATATTTT.

The CDR3 loop reads CASSAGGGPTDTQYF. In DNA, the CDR3 is TGTGCCAGCAGTGCGGGGGGGGGCCCCACAGATACGCAGTATTTT. The chain carries TRBV7-2 and TRBJ2-3; 9 bases fit TRBD2. The length of the CDR3 is 15 residues. The germline V gene has CDR1 SGHTA and CDR2 FQGNSA. Trimming at V came to 6 bases and at J to 2 bases, leaving 6 bases not matched to a gene. The full variable domain, rest sourced from reference TRBV7-2 and TRBJ2-3, is GAGVSQSPSNKVTEKGKDVELRCDPISGHTALYWYRQSLGQGLEFLIYFQGNSAPDKSGLPSDRFSAERTGGSVSTLTIQRTQQEDSAVYLCASSAGGGPTDTQYFGPGTRLTVL.

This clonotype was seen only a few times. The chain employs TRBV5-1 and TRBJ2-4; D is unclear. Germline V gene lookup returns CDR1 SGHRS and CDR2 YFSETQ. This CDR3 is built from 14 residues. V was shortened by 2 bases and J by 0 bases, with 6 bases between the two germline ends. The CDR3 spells CASSFNIAKNIQYF. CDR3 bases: TGCGCCAGCAGCTTTAACATAGCCAAAAACATTCAGTACTTC.